What follows are 10 T cell receptor beta chains derived from one specimen sequenced in a study of T cell changes during pregnancy in multiple sclerosis. Some clones are missing from TCRdb's copy, which holds only in-frame ones; the method was immunoSEQ multiplex PCR. The top ten clones hold under 1.5% of a sample with 40,000 to 60,000 clones, roughly 90% of them seen once. Sequences were derived from peripheral blood, sampled in the first trimester of pregnancy. The receptors were gathered from a female donor in good health, enrolled as a control in a pregnancy study.

The chain employs TRBV19 and TRBJ1-5; D is perhaps TRBD1 (5 bases). The V and J ends lost 7 bases and 7 bases respectively, with 20 bases between them. Germline CDR1 reads LNHDA; CDR2 reads SQIVND (reference sequence). The CDR3 runs 15 residues. The CDR3 loop reads CASNTIGGVGQPQHF. As DNA, the CDR3 is TGTGCCAGTAATACCATCGGGGGGGTTGGGCAGCCCCAGCATTTT.

V and J are TRBV7-2 and TRBJ1-4; D remains ambiguous. CDR1 and CDR2 (germline): SGHTA, FQGNSA. The CDR3 has 15 amino acids. V dropped 1 base and J dropped 0 bases, with 6 bases sitting between them. As DNA, the CDR3 is TGTGCCAGCAGCTTAGTCCGGTCAACTAATGAAAAACTGTTTTTT. It yields the protein CASSLVRSTNEKLFF.

The chain is built from TRBV6-5 and TRBJ2-2, with D perhaps TRBD1 (5 bases). Germline V gene lookup returns CDR1 MNHEY and CDR2 SVGAGI. Trimming left V 2 bases short and J 0 bases short, with 7 bases between. The CDR3 sequence is 15 residues long. The CDR3 DNA reads as TGTGCCAGCAGTTACCTCAGGGCGAACACCGGGGAGCTGTTTTTT. This translates into CASSYLRANTGELFF.

The rearrangement joins TRBV30 to TRBJ1-2; D is undetermined. Germline loops: CDR1 GTSNPN, CDR2 SVGIG (reference sequence). The CDR3 length is 10 residues. Between the trimmed V and J ends, which lost 7 bases and 5 bases, there was a span of 8 bases. The CDR3 coding sequence is TGTGCCTCCGATCAGTATGGCTACACCTTC. As protein: CASDQYGYTF.

The gene calls are TRBV25-1 and TRBJ2-7; 7 nucleotides agree with TRBD2. The junction had 1 base not matched to a gene; V was cut back by 4 bases and J by 4 bases. This CDR3 region has 12 residues. CDR1 MGHDK and CDR2 SYGVNS come from the germline V gene. The CDR3 DNA follows: TGTGCCAGCAGTGCCGGGGGGTACGAGCAGTACTTC. This encodes CASSAGGYEQYF.

This chain uses TRBV5-6 with TRBJ2-7; TRBD1 is a possible D gene (5 bases). This CDR3 comprises 16 residues. Germline loops: CDR1 SGHDT, CDR2 YYEEEE. Deletions cut 1 base from V and 2 bases from J, with 16 bases between. CDR3: CASSLNGHGFTYEQYF. The CDR3 DNA is TGTGCCAGCAGCTTGAATGGACACGGTTTCACCTACGAGCAGTACTTC.

V is TRBV19 and J is TRBJ1-2; D uncertain. V lost 2 bases and J 2 bases, leaving 6 bases between the germline ends. CDR1 is LNHDA, CDR2 SQIVND, per germline (reference sequence). The CDR3 is 13 amino acids. CDR3 loop: CASSIQENYGYTF. For the CDR3, the DNA is TGTGCCAGTAGTATACAGGAAAACTATGGCTACACCTTC.

The chain links TRBV11-2 to TRBJ2-7; tentative D call: TRBD2 (6 bases). The CDR3 is 13 residues long. The germline gives CDR1 SGHAT, CDR2 FQNNGV. V gave up 5 bases and J gave up 2 bases, with 10 bases separating them. Here the CDR3 DNA reads TGTGCCAGCAGCCCCGGACTAACCTACGAGCAGTACTTC. Protein sequence: CASSPGLTYEQYF.

J is TRBJ1-1 and V is TRBV15; D is undetermined. Trimming cost V 0 bases and J 4 bases, with 12 bases left between them. There are 15 residues in the CDR3. CDR1 is LNHNV, CDR2 YYDKDF, per germline (reference sequence). The CDR3 region has the DNA TGTGCCACCAGCAGAGATCGAGCGGCGGCCACTGAAGCTTTCTTT. This gives the protein CATSRDRAAATEAFF.

This chain uses TRBV27 with TRBJ2-5, with 12 nucleotides matching TRBD2. J was trimmed by 6 bases and V by 4 bases; bases with no gene match: 12. The CDR3 covers 17 residues. The germline gives CDR1 MNHEY, CDR2 SMNVEV (reference sequence). This chain's CDR3 is CASSYQGTSGHGKTQYF. The CDR3 DNA sequence: TGTGCCAGCAGTTATCAAGGGACTAGCGGGCATGGGAAGACCCAGTACTTC.